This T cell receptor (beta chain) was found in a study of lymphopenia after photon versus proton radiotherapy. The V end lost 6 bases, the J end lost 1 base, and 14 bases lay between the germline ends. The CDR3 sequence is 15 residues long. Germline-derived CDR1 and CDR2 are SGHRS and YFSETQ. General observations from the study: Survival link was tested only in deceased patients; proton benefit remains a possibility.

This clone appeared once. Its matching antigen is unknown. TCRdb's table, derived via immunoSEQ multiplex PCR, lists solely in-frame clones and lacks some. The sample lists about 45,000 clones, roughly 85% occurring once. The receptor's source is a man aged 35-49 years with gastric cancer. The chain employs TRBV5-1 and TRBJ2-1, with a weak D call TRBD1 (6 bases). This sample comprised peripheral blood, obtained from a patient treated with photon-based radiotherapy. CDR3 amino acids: CASTETGASYNEQFF. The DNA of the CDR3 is TGCGCCAGCACAGAGACAGGCGCATCCTACAATGAGCAGTTCTTC.